One and the same sample provided the 32 T cell receptor beta chains below, sequenced in a study of beta chain features in type 1 diabetes. These receptors' antigens are unknown. Study-level findings and limits: Researchers report that Type 1 diabetes patients had moderately but significantly shorter TCRB CDR3s across all four CD4+ subsets.

The whole isolated RNA underwent reverse transcription, so sequencing captured expressed TCRB transcripts. Assay: immunoSEQ multiplex PCR; the TCRdb copy retains only in-frame clones and omits some. The sample consists of around 70,000 clones, roughly 49% of them appearing once. The sample consisted of central memory CD4+ T cells from blood. These receptors were taken from a man younger than 40 with type 1 diabetes.

This chain joins TRBV7-9 and TRBJ1-4; 8 nucleotides line up with TRBD1. CDR3 size: 15 residues. The trim removed 3 bases at V and 0 bases at J, leaving 0 bases unmatched. Looked up from germline, CDR1 is SEHNR and CDR2 is FQNEAQ (reference sequence). The CDR3 DNA sequence: TGTGCCAGCAGCTTGGGACAGGCAACTAATGAAAAACTGTTTTTT. Amino acids: CASSLGQATNEKLFF.

In its sample, this clone was seen a few times. The rearrangement links TRBV30 to TRBJ2-1, with TRBD2 identical over 8 bases. This CDR3 contains 17 residues. Germline CDR1 and CDR2: GTSNPN and SVGIG (reference sequence). V shed 3 bases, J shed 0 bases, and the junction held 10 bases outside the gene matches. CDR3 DNA: TGTGCCTGGAGCCCGCCCGGGGGGGCCTACTCCTACAATGAGCAGTTCTTC. It is translated as CAWSPPGGAYSYNEQFF.

This chain links TRBV6-6 with TRBJ1-1, with unresolved D. The germline V and J ends were trimmed by 8 bases and 0 bases, with 13 bases remaining between them. This CDR3 has 14 residues. The germline V gene has CDR1 MNHNY and CDR2 SVGAGI (reference sequence). The CDR3 spells CASGTSGVNTEAFF. Here the CDR3 DNA reads TGTGCCAGCGGCACCTCCGGGGTGAACACTGAAGCTTTCTTT.

The V and J genes are TRBV30 and TRBJ1-6; TRBD1 aligns across 7 bases. CDR1 GTSNPN and CDR2 SVGIG come from the germline V gene (reference sequence). The CDR3 length is 16 residues. Trimming took 0 bases from V and 7 from J; bases not matched to a gene: 9. CDR3 nucleotides: TGTGCCTGGAGTGTGGGGGTGAACAGGGGCAATTCACCCCTCCACTTT. Translating it yields CAWSVGVNRGNSPLHF. Variable domain in full (rest from reference TRBV30 and TRBJ1-6): SQTIHQWPATLVQPVGSPLSLECTVEGTSNPNLYWYRQAAGRGLQLLFYSVGIGQISSEVPQNLSASRPQDRQFILSSKKLLLSDSGFYLCAWSVGVNRGNSPLHFGNGTRLTVT.

This rearrangement joins TRBV18 to TRBJ2-6; weak D call: TRBD1 (6 bases). The CDR3 contains 15 residues. CDR1 is KGHSH, CDR2 LQKENI, per germline. V was shortened by 6 bases and J by 0 bases, with 9 bases between the two germline ends. The CDR3 here is CASSTGSSGANVLTF. DNA of the CDR3: TGTGCCAGCTCCACAGGGAGCTCTGGGGCCAACGTCCTGACTTTC.

The V call is TRBV5-1, the J call TRBJ2-7, with a weak D call TRBD1 (6 bases). V lost 0 bases and J 5 bases, leaving 15 bases between the germline ends. Germline CDR1 and CDR2: SGHRS and YFSETQ. The CDR3 extends over 15 amino acids. The CDR3 spells CASSLGTDAADEQYF. The CDR3 DNA sequence: TGCGCCAGCAGCTTGGGGACAGACGCCGCCGACGAGCAGTACTTC.

The J gene is TRBJ2-5, the V gene TRBV7-6; 9 bases align to TRBD2. The germline CDR1 and CDR2 sequences are SGHVS and FNYEAQ. With 5 bases clipped from V and 7 bases from J, the junction kept 11 bases outside the gene matches. CDR3 length equals 15 residues. CDR3 nucleotides: TGTGCCAGCAGCAACCCTGAACTAGCGGGCCGGACCCAGTACTTC. Protein: CASSNPELAGRTQYF.

This chain uses TRBV10-3 with TRBJ2-7; tentatively, D is TRBD2 (6 bases). The CDR3 loop spans 11 amino acids. CDR1 and CDR2 from the germline V gene are ENHRY and SYGVKD. Trimming took off 10 bases at V and 6 bases at J, with 13 bases between the two ends. The CDR3, as DNA: TGTGCCACGACGCGGGATTCCGAGCAGTACTTC. Protein sequence: CATTRDSEQYF.

The chain couples TRBV5-1 to TRBJ1-3; no definite D call. The CDR3 is made up of 16 amino acids. V was shortened by 0 bases and J by 2 bases, with 12 bases between the two germline ends. From germline, CDR1 is SGHRS and CDR2 YFSETQ. The CDR3 region is CASSLVPELAGNTIYF. The CDR3 DNA reads TGCGCCAGCAGCTTGGTCCCGGAGTTGGCTGGAAACACCATATATTTT.

This chain links TRBV7-9 with TRBJ2-7; D is perhaps TRBD1 (6 bases). Trimming stripped 4 bases from V and 5 bases from J, with 18 bases between. Germline-derived CDR1 and CDR2 are SEHNR and FQNEAQ (reference sequence). This CDR3 spans 15 amino acids. The CDR3 loop reads CASSSHREIRNEQYF. CDR3 sequence (DNA): TGTGCCAGCAGCTCCCACAGGGAAATTCGAAACGAGCAGTACTTC.

The gene calls are TRBV5-1 and TRBJ2-3; D might be TRBD1 (6 bases). The CDR3 loop spans 14 amino acids. The germline V gene has CDR1 SGHRS and CDR2 YFSETQ. Trimming removed 5 bases from V and 7 bases from J, with 17 bases in between. CDR3 DNA sequence: TGCGCCAGCAGGACGGACAGCGAAAGAAATACGCAGTATTTT. Translating it yields CASRTDSERNTQYF.

This clone was seen more than once but under ten times. The junction and the germline gene differ at one end; a read error may be behind it. This chain links TRBV7-7 with TRBJ2-5, with TRBD2 matching 9 bases. Germline loops: CDR1 SSHAT, CDR2 FNYEAQ (reference sequence). The CDR3 runs to 15 residues. DNA of the CDR3: TGTGCTAGCAGCTTGGGCGGGGGGGCTAGAGAGACCCAGTACTTC. As protein: CASSLGGGARETQYF.

V gene TRBV5-1 combines with J gene TRBJ1-4, with unresolved D. Germline V lookup: CDR1 SGHRS, CDR2 YFSETQ. Trimming took off 0 bases at V and 3 bases at J, with 6 bases between the two ends. This CDR3 is 14 amino acids long. The CDR3 nucleotides are TGCGCCAGCAGCTTGGGAGGATCTAATGAAAAACTGTTTTTT. Its protein product is CASSLGGSNEKLFF.

The chain combines TRBV11-3 with TRBJ2-1; 9 positions agree with TRBD2. CDR3 length: 15 residues. Germline V gives CDR1 SGHNT, CDR2 YENEEA. V lost 2 bases to trimming and J lost 3 bases; unmatched junction nucleotides: 2. The CDR3: CASSLIAGVYNEQFF. In DNA form, the CDR3 reads TGTGCCAGCAGCTTAATAGCGGGGGTCTACAATGAGCAGTTCTTC. The full variable domain, in which reference TRBV11-3 and TRBJ2-1 provide the parts outside the CDR3, is EAGVVQSPRYKIIEKKQPVAFWCNPISGHNTLYWYLQNLGQGPELLIRYENEEAVDDSQLPKDRFSAERLKGVDSTLKIQPAELGDSAVYLCASSLIAGVYNEQFFGPGTRLTVL.

This clone was counted a few times. The CDR3 nucleotides read TGTGCCAGCAGCCGCGCGGCGGCTGGGGCCAACGTCCTGACTTTC. The encoded protein is CASSRAAAGANVLTF. The chain couples TRBV7-6 to TRBJ2-6; D gene ambiguous. V lost 5 bases to trimming and J lost 2 bases, with 10 bases between them. CDR3 length: 15 amino acids. Per the germline V gene, CDR1 is SGHVS and CDR2 is FNYEAQ. The full variable domain, completed using reference TRBV7-6 and TRBJ2-6, is GAGVSQSPRYKVTKRGQDVALRCDPISGHVSLYWYRQALGQGPEFLTYFNYEAQQDKSGLPNDRFSAERPEGSISTLTIQRTEQRDSAMYRCASSRAAAGANVLTFGAGSRLTVL.

This clone came up a few times. The J gene is TRBJ2-3, the V gene TRBV29-1; D is perhaps TRBD2 (6 bases). The length of the CDR3 is 15 residues. V was pared by 5 bases and J by 1 base, with 16 bases between. Germline-derived CDR1 and CDR2 are SQVTM and ANQGSEA. The CDR3: CSVSQWGERTDTQYF. DNA for the CDR3: TGCAGCGTTAGCCAGTGGGGGGAGCGCACAGATACGCAGTATTTT.

This clone was seen more than once but under ten times. This chain joins TRBV5-1 and TRBJ2-5; D is uncertain. The CDR3 has 12 residues. The germline V gene encodes CDR1 SGHRS and CDR2 YFSETQ. Trimming pared 0 bases from V and 5 bases from J, leaving 5 bases between. CDR3 sequence reads: CASSLVAETQYF. The CDR3 DNA is TGCGCCAGCAGCTTGGTCGCGGAGACCCAGTACTTC.

The V gene is TRBV30, the J gene TRBJ2-7, with D possibly being TRBD1 (6 bases). The germline V gene has CDR1 GTSNPN and CDR2 SVGIG (reference sequence). V was cut by 2 bases and J by 2 bases, with 7 bases left in between. There are 12 residues in the CDR3. CDR3 sequence reads: CAWSTGTYEQYF. CDR3 DNA sequence: TGTGCCTGGAGTACAGGGACCTACGAGCAGTACTTC. Using reference TRBV30 and TRBJ2-7 for the parts outside the CDR3, the full variable domain is SQTIHQWPATLVQPVGSPLSLECTVEGTSNPNLYWYRQAAGRGLQLLFYSVGIGQISSEVPQNLSASRPQDRQFILSSKKLLLSDSGFYLCAWSTGTYEQYFGPGTRLTVT.

This chain uses TRBV15 with TRBJ2-5; D gene unclear. The CDR3 is made up of 12 amino acids. Germline assignment: CDR1 LNHNV and CDR2 YYDKDF (reference sequence). V lost 0 bases and J lost 5, with 4 bases in between. Here the CDR3 DNA reads TGTGCCACCAGCAGAGATTCGGAGACCCAGTACTTC. This sequence encodes CATSRDSETQYF. Full variable domain (remainder filled in from reference TRBV15 and TRBJ2-5): DAMVIQNPRYQVTQFGKPVTLSCSQTLNHNVMYWYQQKSSQAPKLLFHYYDKDFNNEADTPDNFQSRRPNTSFCFLDIRSPGLGDTAMYLCATSRDSETQYFGPGTRLLVL.

This clone appeared a few times. This rearrangement joins TRBV6-5 to TRBJ1-4, with D perhaps TRBD1 (6 bases). V was shortened by 6 bases and J by 7 bases, with 12 bases between the two germline ends. Germline V gene lookup returns CDR1 MNHEY and CDR2 SVGAGI. The CDR3 has 13 amino acids. The CDR3, as DNA: TGTGCCAGCAGACAGGGAGTGGCTGAAAAACTGTTTTTT. It encodes CASRQGVAEKLFF.

This clone was counted a few times. The V and J genes are TRBV19 and TRBJ2-7, with TRBD1 matching over 7 bases. V was pared by 5 bases and J by 7 bases, with 14 bases of the junction left unmatched. Germline V gene lookup returns CDR1 LNHDA and CDR2 SQIVND (reference sequence). The CDR3 sequence is 15 residues long. The CDR3 here is CASSPLRQGAGEQYF. CDR3 DNA: TGTGCCAGTAGTCCCCTCCGACAGGGCGCTGGGGAGCAGTACTTC.

The chain has TRBV11-2 and TRBJ2-7, with D hard to call. The CDR3 is 14 amino acids. V was cut by 5 bases and J by 0 bases, with 11 bases left in between. Germline lookup yields CDR1 SGHAT and CDR2 FQNNGV. The CDR3 nucleotides are TGTGCCAGCAGCCCCCTCTACTCCTCCTACGAGCAGTACTTC. Protein: CASSPLYSSYEQYF.

CDR3 coding DNA: TGTGCCAGCAGCTCGACAGGGCACTATGGCTACACCTTC. This translates into CASSSTGHYGYTF. The chain combines TRBV6-5 with TRBJ1-2; 7 nucleotides agree with TRBD1. With 6 bases clipped from V and 3 bases from J, the junction kept 4 bases outside the gene matches. This CDR3 is 13 amino acids long. Germline V gene lookup returns CDR1 MNHEY and CDR2 SVGAGI.

The rearrangement uses TRBV5-1 and TRBJ1-1; 10 bases are shared with TRBD1. V was clipped by 5 bases and J by 1 base; unmatched bases: 8. Germline V gene data show CDR1 as SGHRS and CDR2 as YFSETQ. The CDR3 extends over 16 amino acids. For the CDR3, the DNA is TGCGCCAGCAGTAGGGGGACAGGGGTCGGGAACACTGAAGCTTTCTTT. This encodes CASSRGTGVGNTEAFF.

The chain has TRBV29-1 and TRBJ2-4; unclear D gene. Trimming cost V 4 bases and J 1 base, with 5 bases left between them. CDR1 is SQVTM and CDR2 is ANQGSEA in the germline V gene. There are 12 residues in the CDR3. The CDR3 here is CSVGGAKNIQYF. The CDR3 DNA sequence: TGCAGCGTTGGCGGTGCCAAAAACATTCAGTACTTC.

This clone was counted between two and nine times. This rearrangement joins TRBV5-6 to TRBJ2-2; a possible D gene is TRBD2 (6 bases). The CDR3 is 16 amino acids. V lost 3 bases to trimming and J lost 4 bases, with 16 bases between them. Germline V gives CDR1 SGHDT, CDR2 YYEEEE. The CDR3 nucleotides read TGTGCCAGCAGCTCTTCCGGGACTCCAACCACCGGGGAGCTGTTTTTT. Translating gives CASSSSGTPTTGELFF.

This chain joins TRBV11-2 and TRBJ2-7; 9 bases are a match to TRBD1. Per germline, CDR1 SGHAT and CDR2 FQNNGV. The trim removed 5 bases at V and 4 bases at J, leaving 18 bases unmatched. CDR3 length: 18 residues. The CDR3 sequence is CASSPLSRDRVSRYEQYF. For the CDR3, the DNA is TGTGCCAGCAGCCCGCTGTCCCGGGACAGGGTTTCACGGTACGAGCAGTACTTC.

This clone was observed once. This CDR3 is CASQKGHFETQYF. DNA for the CDR3: TGTGCCAGCCAAAAGGGGCACTTCGAGACCCAGTACTTC. This chain connects TRBV18 to TRBJ2-5; D is perhaps TRBD1 (5 bases). The V gene lost 8 bases and the J gene lost 5 bases, with 15 bases spanning the gap. This CDR3 comprises 13 residues. CDR1 is KGHSH, CDR2 LQKENI, per germline.

As to this clone: In the same sample, other DNA sequences code for this CDR3. The CDR3: CASSATGNYGYTF. DNA of the CDR3: TGTGCCAGCAGTGCGACAGGGAACTATGGCTACACCTTC. The chain carries TRBV6-5 and TRBJ1-2; the match to TRBD1 covers 7 bases. V lost 5 bases, J lost 2 bases, and 2 bases stayed unmatched. CDR3 size: 13 residues. Germline values: CDR1 MNHEY, CDR2 SVGAGI.

This clone showed up just a few times. The J gene is TRBJ2-1, the V gene TRBV6-6; a weak D match, TRBD2 (6 bases). Germline lookup yields CDR1 MNHNY and CDR2 SVGAGI (reference sequence). Trimming removed 2 bases at V and 10 bases at J, with 9 bases between. The CDR3 totals 12 residues. CDR3 in amino acids: CASSYTSREQFF. DNA of the CDR3: TGTGCCAGCAGTTACACTAGCCGCGAGCAGTTCTTC.

This clone was observed once. The chain uses TRBV28 and TRBJ1-1; possibly TRBD1 for D (6 bases). Germline CDR1 is MDHEN and CDR2 is SYDVKM. The ends were cut back, 2 bases at V and 0 bases at J, with 13 bases in the middle. The CDR3 covers 16 residues. The CDR3 DNA is TGTGCCAGCAGTTTACCCATCACAGGGATGAACACTGAAGCTTTCTTT. This gives the protein CASSLPITGMNTEAFF.

This chain joins TRBV11-2 and TRBJ1-1; 11 bases are shared with TRBD1. Trimming removed 1 base from V and 6 bases from J; junction bases left unmatched: 4. The germline V gene has CDR1 SGHAT and CDR2 FQNNGV. The length of the CDR3 is 15 residues. The CDR3 nucleotides read TGTGCCAGCAGCTTAGGGGACAGGGGGTGGGCTGAAGCTTTCTTT. This sequence encodes CASSLGDRGWAEAFF.